This TCR beta chain was retrieved from a study of OX40 agonist ivuxolimab in advanced cancers. With 3 bases clipped from V and 3 bases from J, the junction kept 6 bases outside the gene matches. The germline V gene has CDR1 SGDLS and CDR2 YYNGEE. This CDR3 is 16 amino acids long. The protocol was immunoSEQ multiplex PCR, while the TCRdb copy is restricted to in-frame clones and leaves out a portion. The sample includes about 46,000 clones, roughly 90% of them seen just once. This receptor was identified in an adult with an advanced solid tumor such as melanoma, head and neck, liver or kidney cancer. The rearrangement links TRBV9 to TRBJ2-1; 10 bases match TRBD1. This specimen was CD4+ or CD8+ T cells sorted from blood, taken in a trial of the OX40 agonist ivuxolimab. The CDR3 region has the DNA TGTGCCAGCAGCGGATCGACAGGGGGCGACTACAATGAGCAGTTCTTC. Translating gives CASSGSTGGDYNEQFF.